The 27 T cell receptor beta chains in this list originate from one sample, sequenced in a study of tumor-infiltrating lymphocytes in primary liver carcinoma. Germline DNA was extracted too, while blood RNA derived from unsorted whole blood. The investigators made TCR beta cDNA from approximately 0.5 ug total RNA, using a constant-region primer. ARM-PCR was slightly modified, and three nested multiplex PCR rounds with it gave rise to the TCR beta libraries. With TRBV1-TRBV30 forward primers and a C-beta reverse primer, the first two PCR rounds were run for 9 to 10 cycles each. Each CDR3 protein is one row after TCRdb ran MiXCR on the multiplex PCR reads. The table records fewer than 350,000 distinct CDR3 sequences, approximately 65% of them present only once. Material: peripheral blood. These receptors were collected from a man in his forties with primary liver carcinoma and hepatitis B virus infection.

Notes on this clonotype: The junction differs from germline at one of its ends, possibly a read error. V usage is TRBV5-6 and J usage is TRBJ2-7; D unresolved. The CDR3 is made up of 15 amino acids. Germline assignment: CDR1 SGHDT and CDR2 YYEEEE. As DNA, the CDR3 is TGTACCAGCAGCTCGGAGACGGATACAGTCTACGAGCAGTACTTC. It translates to CTSSSETDTVYEQYF.

This clonotype was found a few times. This may come from a read error, since a much larger clone is one base off. The chain carries TRBV6-1 and TRBJ2-7, with D possibly TRBD2 on 5 matching bases. Looked up from germline, CDR1 is MNHNS and CDR2 is SASEGT. The CDR3 consists of 12 residues. This chain's CDR3 is CVSSPRGMSEYF. In nucleotides, the CDR3 is TGTGTCAGCAGCCCTAGAGGGATGTCGGAGTACTTC.

Note on this clonotype: The junction and the germline gene differ at one end; a read error may be behind it. This chain connects TRBV11-2 to TRBJ1-1; unclear D gene. Germline lookup yields CDR1 SGHAT and CDR2 FQNNGV. The CDR3 consists of 16 residues. The CDR3 nucleotides read TGTGCCGGCAGCTTGACCCCGGATCTCGCAGGCGGCGAAGCCTTCTTT. This translates into CAGSLTPDLAGGEAFF.

This clonotype came up once. The conserved phenylalanine or tryptophan normally closing the CDR3 is absent here, so this likely arose from a read error. The chain combines TRBV11-2 with TRBJ1-6; 7 nucleotides align to TRBD1. In germline, CDR1 is SGHAT, CDR2 FQNNGV. J was trimmed by 7 bases and V by 7 bases; bases with no gene match: 13. CDR3 length: 16 amino acids. CDR3 DNA: TGTGCCAGCAACGCCCCCAGGGGGACAGCGAATTCACCCCTCCACTTA. Translation: CASNAPRGTANSPLHL.

The gene calls are TRBV7-8 and TRBJ2-4; TRBD1 matches 8 bases. The CDR3 spans 14 residues. The V gene's germline CDR1 is SGHVS and CDR2 FQNEAQ. With V trimmed by 5 bases and J by 4 bases, 4 bases remained unmatched. The CDR3 loop reads CASSRGQAKNIQYF. The CDR3 DNA reads TGTGCCAGCAGCCGGGGACAGGCTAAAAACATTCAGTACTTC.

This clonotype was detected many times. The V and J genes are TRBV6-2 or TRBV6-3 and TRBJ2-1; 8 bases line up with TRBD2. V shed 6 bases and J 3 bases; nucleotides not matched to a gene: 7. Germline assignment: CDR1 MNHEY and CDR2 SVGEGT. This CDR3 is 15 amino acids long. DNA of the CDR3: TGTGCCAGCAGCCCAACTAGCGGAAGCTACAATGAGCAGTTCTTC. Translation: CASSPTSGSYNEQFF.

In the case of this clonotype: Its ends do not fully match the called genes, so a read error is possible. V and J are TRBV11-2 and TRBJ1-6; no definite D call. Germline V gene sequence: CDR1 SGHAT, CDR2 FQNNGV. CDR3 length: 16 residues. CDR3: CASSFGGYGINSPIHF. The CDR3 DNA reads TGTGCCAGCAGCTTTGGAGGTTACGGGATTAATTCACCCATCCACTTT.

A word on this clonotype: With a much larger clone just one base away, this may be a read error. The chain recombines TRBV6-2 or TRBV6-3 with TRBJ2-7, with 8 bases fitting TRBD2. Germline V gives CDR1 MNHEY, CDR2 SVGEGT. The CDR3 contains 14 residues. DNA for the CDR3: TGTGCCAGCAGTCACCCGCGGGGGGCCCACGAGCGGTACTTC. It translates to CASSHPRGAHERYF.

For this clonotype: Possible read error: a much larger clone is one base away. Written as DNA, the CDR3 is TGTGCCAGCGGTTACATGGGGGGCCTTGAAGCTTTCTTT. Translation gives CASGYMGGLEAFF. The chain couples TRBV6-5 to TRBJ1-1, with TRBD1 as a possible D gene (6 bases). Germline CDR1 and CDR2: MNHEY and SVGAGI. The CDR3 length is 13 residues.

The rearrangement joins TRBV11-2 to TRBJ2-1; 10 positions agree with TRBD2. Unmatched junction bases numbered 14, after V lost 5 bases and J lost 13 bases. Per germline, CDR1 SGHAT and CDR2 FQNNGV. The CDR3 runs 15 residues. CDR3: CASSGTSGTYSDQFF. The CDR3 nucleotides read TGTGCCAGCAGCGGCACTAGCGGGACCTATTCTGATCAGTTCTTC.

This clonotype was recorded at least ten times. The junction departs from germline at one end; a sequencing error may be responsible. The chain recombines TRBV6-6 with TRBJ2-3, with D perhaps TRBD1 (5 bases). Germline assignment: CDR1 MNHNY and CDR2 SVGAGI (reference sequence). This CDR3 is 10 amino acids long. The CDR3 is CASSRDSLIF. The CDR3 DNA reads TGTGCCAGCTCCCGAGACAGCTTGATTTTT.

In regard to this clonotype: A read error may be the cause here, since a much bigger clone is one base away. The chain joins TRBV6-6 to TRBJ2-5; 9 positions agree with TRBD1. This CDR3 is built from 13 residues. Germline V gives CDR1 MNHNY, CDR2 SVGAGI (reference sequence). The CDR3 DNA sequence: TGTGCCAGCAGAAACAGGGGGCAAGAGACCCTGTACTTC. As protein: CASRNRGQETLYF.

This clonotype was seen only a few times. It may be a read error: a sequence one base away is much more abundant. The chain employs TRBV4-2 and TRBJ2-1; TRBD2 matches at 16 bases. Germline-derived CDR1 and CDR2 are LGHNA and YNFKEQ. The V and J ends lost 4 bases and 9 bases, in that order; junction bases with no gene match: 9. The CDR3 totals 17 residues. In DNA form, the CDR3 reads TGTGCCAGCAGCCGAGTAGTGGGGACTAGCGGGGGGGGTGAGCAGTTCTTC. It specifies CASSRVVGTSGGGEQFF.

About this clonotype: A read error may explain this, as a much larger clone is one base away. This chain connects TRBV11-2 to TRBJ1-1; D is unresolved. V dropped 0 bases and J dropped 4 bases, with 9 bases sitting between them. This CDR3 has 14 amino acids. Germline loops: CDR1 SGHAT, CDR2 FQNNGV. The CDR3 spells CASSLDVLGTEAFF. In DNA form, the CDR3 reads TGTGCCAGCAGCTTAGATGTACTAGGCACTGAAGCTTTCTTT.

The CDR3 spells CASSPGTGGWETQYF. Written as DNA, the CDR3 is TGTGCCAGCAGCCCAGGGACAGGAGGATGGGAGACCCAGTACTTC. This chain joins TRBV11-2 and TRBJ2-5; 8 bases line up with TRBD1. This CDR3 region has 15 residues. The V and J ends lost 5 bases and 5 bases, in that order; junction bases with no gene match: 10. Germline assignment: CDR1 SGHAT and CDR2 FQNNGV.

This clonotype was detected ten times or more. The chain combines TRBV29-1 with TRBJ2-1, with TRBD2 matching over 7 bases. V dropped 4 bases and J dropped 4; count of bases not matched to a gene: 7. The CDR3 is made up of 14 amino acids. The germline CDR1 and CDR2 sequences are SQVTM and ANQGSEA. DNA of the CDR3: TGCAGCGTTGCCGTAGCTAGCGGTTACAATGAGCAGTTCTTC. Translation gives CSVAVASGYNEQFF.

On this clonotype: Since a much larger clone is just one base distant, this may be a read error. This chain links TRBV29-1 with TRBJ2-1, with D maybe TRBD1 (5 bases). V was cut by 8 bases and J by 4 bases, with 18 bases left in between. The CDR3 length is 14 residues. Germline CDR1 and CDR2: SQVTM and ANQGSEA. The CDR3: CSPFSRTQYNEQFF. For the CDR3, the DNA is TGCAGCCCTTTTTCTAGGACACAATACAATGAGCAGTTCTTC.

Of note for this clonotype: This clone may be a read error of a much larger clone one base away. The DNA for the CDR3 is TGCAGCGCCCTAAGCGAGAGTACGTGGGAGCAGTACTTC. As protein: CSALSESTWEQYF. The V gene is TRBV29-1, the J gene TRBJ2-7, with unresolved D. Germline lookup yields CDR1 SQVTM and CDR2 ANQGSEA. V gave up 7 bases and J gave up 7 bases, with 20 bases separating them. CDR3 length: 13 residues.

With respect to this clonotype: The conserved final phenylalanine or tryptophan is absent from the CDR3, which likely points to a read error. The chain recombines TRBV5-1 with TRBJ2-2; 7 nucleotides agree with TRBD1. This CDR3 has 13 amino acids. Germline assignment: CDR1 SGHRS and CDR2 YFSETQ. Germline trimming cut 4 bases from V and 5 bases from J; bases unmatched to any gene: 2. The CDR3 loop is CASSEQGTGELFL. DNA of the CDR3: TGCGCCAGCAGCGAACAGGGGACCGGGGAGCTGTTTCTT.

V usage is TRBV4-1 and J usage is TRBJ2-7; D is perhaps TRBD1 (6 bases). CDR1 and CDR2 (germline): MGHRA, YSYEKL. Trimming took 4 bases from V and 6 from J, leaving 13 bases between them. The CDR3 loop spans 13 amino acids. CDR3 coding DNA: TGCGCCAGCAGCCTTCCTTTAGGGGGCGAGCAGTACTTC. Amino acids: CASSLPLGGEQYF.

Remarks on this clonotype: It may be a read error: a sequence one base away is much more abundant. The V gene is TRBV28, the J gene TRBJ2-6, with D tentatively TRBD1 (5 bases). The CDR3 has 17 residues. The germline V gene has CDR1 MDHEN and CDR2 SYDVKM. The CDR3 DNA sequence: TGTACCAGCAGTTTCGCAGGGCTAGGGTCTGGGGCCAACGTCCTGACTTTC. Its translation: CTSSFAGLGSGANVLTF. Variable domain in full (rest from reference TRBV28 and TRBJ2-6): DVKVTQSSRYLVKRTGEKVFLECVQDMDHENMFWYRQDPGLGLRLIYFSYDVKMKEKGDIPEGYSVSREKKERFSLILESASTNQTSMYLCTSSFAGLGSGANVLTFGAGSRLTVL.

Comment on this clonotype: One end of the junction fails to match germline, which may point to a read error. V is TRBV11-2 and J is TRBJ2-1, with D unclear. In germline, CDR1 is SGHAT, CDR2 FQNNGV. This CDR3 region has 12 residues. The CDR3 loop is CASTRGYSEQLF. The CDR3, as DNA: TGTGCCAGCACCCGAGGCTACAGTGAGCAGCTCTTC.

To note about this clonotype: The junction departs from the called germline gene at one end, perhaps through a read error. The chain links TRBV14 to TRBJ1-4; D gene unclear. Per germline, CDR1 SGHDN and CDR2 FVKESK. The CDR3 is 15 amino acids. This CDR3 reads CAGSQAGLDNEKLFF. The CDR3, as DNA: TGTGCCGGCAGCCAAGCTGGACTTGATAATGAAAAACTGTTTTTT.

With regard to this clonotype: The junction departs from the called germline gene at one end, perhaps through a read error. CDR3 nucleotide sequence: TGTGCCAGCAGCTCGGTGGACTCTAACAACGGGGAGCTGTTTTTT. Translated, it gives CASSSVDSNNGELFF. This chain connects TRBV5-6 to TRBJ2-2, with a possible D match to TRBD2 (5 bases). The CDR3 extends over 15 amino acids. Looked up from germline, CDR1 is SGHDT and CDR2 is YYEEEE.

As to this clonotype: A clone one base away is much larger, so this may be a read error. No conserved phenylalanine or tryptophan ends this CDR3, so it is likely a read error. This chain links TRBV10-3 with TRBJ2-7; D is perhaps TRBD2 (5 bases). This CDR3 region has 15 residues. V lost 0 bases, J lost 5 bases, and 14 bases lay in between. Looked up from germline, CDR1 is ENHRY and CDR2 is SYGVKD. CDR3 DNA sequence: TGTGCCATCAGTGAGTCTTTGAGGGATAGGAACGAGCAGTACTTG. As protein: CAISESLRDRNEQYL.

This clonotype was observed a few times. A much larger clone is a single base away; this may be a read error. J is TRBJ1-2 and V is TRBV29-1; TRBD1 matches at 7 bases. This CDR3 region has 11 residues. Germline trimming cut 8 bases from V and 7 bases from J; bases unmatched to any gene: 7. Germline V lookup: CDR1 SQVTM, CDR2 ANQGSEA. The CDR3 coding sequence is TGCAGCATTGGACAGGAACTTGGCTACACCTTC. Encoded protein: CSIGQELGYTF. The full variable domain, in which reference TRBV29-1 and TRBJ1-2 provide the parts outside the CDR3, is SAVISQKPSRDICQRGTSLTIQCQVDSQVTMMFWYRQQPGQSLTLIATANQGSEATYESGFVIDKFPISRPNLTFSTLTVSNMSPEDSSIYLCSIGQELGYTFGSGTRLTVV.

The V and J genes are TRBV6-1 and TRBJ1-6; 10 positions match TRBD1. V lost 1 base, J lost 8 bases, and 8 bases stayed unmatched. The CDR3 contains 17 residues. CDR1 and CDR2 (germline): MNHNS, SASEGT. The CDR3 sequence is CASSEEADRGWYSPLHF. The CDR3 DNA reads TGTGCCAGCAGTGAAGAAGCGGACAGGGGGTGGTATTCACCCCTCCACTTT.